This T cell receptor (beta chain) was captured by sequencing in a study of T cells in Graves' hyperthyroidism and ophthalmopathy. Findings and caveats of the study: Stable hyperthyroidism was separated from ophthalmopathy by a model based on 13 V-J features. Most thyroid clonotypes expanded above 0.001 appeared in blood too.

At least ten counts were recorded for this clonotype. Its antigen remains unknown. Patients were excluded for uncontrolled infection, other autoimmune disease, pregnancy or lactation. From RNA transcripts, TCR beta CDR3 regions were amplified. HTBI primers were used for first-round RT-PCR of the TCR CDR3. TCRdb re-derived calls from the multiplex PCR reads in MiXCR, one entry per CDR3 protein. The sample has roughly 640,000 distinct CDR3 sequences, around 16% seen once. The sequence derives from a woman between 35 and 50 years old with Graves' ophthalmopathy. The sequenced sample was blood.

The CDR3 bases are TGCAGTGCGACAACGACCGGGACTAGCGGGTTGAGCTCCTACAATGAGCAGTTCTTC. The encoded protein is CSATTTGTSGLSSYNEQFF. V gene TRBV20-1 combines with J gene TRBJ2-1; 12 bases match TRBD2. V gave up 6 bases and J gave up 0 bases; unmatched junction bases: 15. Germline-derived CDR1 and CDR2 are DFQATT and SNEGSKA (reference sequence). The CDR3 has 19 amino acids.